This passage covers 28 T cell receptor beta chains from one sample sequenced in a study of CD8 T cells in ankylosing spondylitis. One entry per CDR3 protein, called by TCRdb with MiXCR from the 5' RACE reads. The sample includes 750,000 to 850,000 distinct CDR3 sequences, 10% to 15% of them seen just once. No antigen has been assigned to these receptors. Regarding the study as a whole: For ankylosing spondylitis blood, a TCR beta motif of several highly homologous variants appeared characteristic.

The specimen sequenced was blood, either unsorted or a sorted T cell fraction (not recorded which). Receptor source: a male donor with ankylosing spondylitis.

This clonotype has just a few counts. The chain carries TRBV5-1 and TRBJ2-3, with TRBD2 identical over 11 bases. J gave up 5 bases and V 2 bases, and 7 bases lay outside the gene matches. The CDR3 has 16 amino acids. Per germline, CDR1 SGHRS and CDR2 YFSETQ. The CDR3 DNA follows: TGCGCCAGCAGCTTAGGGGGAGGACTAGCGGGAGATACGCAGTATTTT. Its protein is CASSLGGGLAGDTQYF.

The table lists this clonotype with many counts. The gene calls are TRBV9 and TRBJ2-3; 9 bases map to TRBD1. Germline CDR1 SGDLS, CDR2 YYNGEE. The CDR3 loop spans 15 amino acids. J gave up 5 bases and V 0 bases, and 4 bases lay outside the gene matches. CDR3 nucleotides: TGTGCCAGCAGCGTAGAGGGACAGGGAGGAGATACGCAGTATTTT. It yields the protein CASSVEGQGGDTQYF.

Worth noting for this clonotype: This may arise from a read error, as a much more abundant clone is one base away. The chain employs TRBV7-3 and TRBJ2-1; D may be TRBD2 (5 bases). Germline CDR1 is SGHTA and CDR2 is FQGTGA. The CDR3 spans 13 residues. CDR3 in DNA: TGTGCCAGCAGCCCCCGGGATTACAATGCGCAGTTCTTC. Protein product: CASSPRDYNAQFF.

This clonotype was picked up many times. The V gene is TRBV20-1, the J gene TRBJ1-5; the D is unclear. CDR3 length equals 13 residues. The V and J ends lost 1 base and 4 bases respectively, with 8 bases between them. The germline V gene encodes CDR1 DFQATT and CDR2 SNEGSKA (reference sequence). CDR3 sequence: CSARAGNNQPQHF. The CDR3 DNA reads as TGCAGTGCTAGAGCTGGGAATAATCAGCCCCAGCATTTT.

This chain links TRBV6-1 with TRBJ1-1; tentative D call: TRBD1 (6 bases). The CDR3 totals 17 residues. Per the germline V gene, CDR1 is MNHNS and CDR2 is SASEGT. Trimming cost V 0 bases and J 1 base, with 15 bases left between them. The CDR3: CASSEAGGIRRNTEAFF. The CDR3, as DNA: TGTGCCAGCAGTGAAGCAGGGGGGATCAGAAGGAACACTGAAGCTTTCTTT.

The V and J genes are TRBV29-1 and TRBJ1-5; D is possibly TRBD1 (6 bases). Trimming cost V 0 bases and J 6 bases, with 12 bases left between them. CDR1 and CDR2 from the germline V gene are SQVTM and ANQGSEA. This CDR3 spans 14 amino acids. The CDR3 sequence is CSVEEGAPGQPQHF. The CDR3 coding sequence is TGCAGCGTTGAAGAGGGGGCGCCGGGTCAGCCCCAGCATTTT.

CDR3 protein: CASSLTGLAGSYEQYF. Here the CDR3 DNA reads TGTGCCAGCAGCCTGACGGGACTAGCGGGGAGTTACGAGCAGTACTTC. V is TRBV7-2 and J is TRBJ2-7, with 13 positions matching TRBD2. Unmatched junction bases numbered 8, after V lost 5 bases and J lost 4 bases. There are 16 residues in the CDR3. CDR1 and CDR2 from the germline V gene are SGHTA and FQGNSA.

The chain has TRBV7-8 and TRBJ1-5, with D unclear. From germline, CDR1 is SGHVS and CDR2 FQNEAQ. The CDR3 runs to 18 residues. Trimming cost V 0 bases and J 0 bases, with 15 bases left between them. The CDR3 is CASSLAPAGTLSNQPQHF. For the CDR3, the DNA is TGTGCCAGCAGCTTAGCGCCGGCGGGCACCCTTAGCAATCAGCCCCAGCATTTT. Drawing the rest from reference TRBV7-8 and TRBJ1-5, the complete variable domain is GAGVSQSPRYKVAKRGQDVALRCDPISGHVSLFWYQQALGQGPEFLTYFQNEAQLDKSGLPSDRFFAERPEGSVSTLKIQRTQQEDSAVYLCASSLAPAGTLSNQPQHFGDGTRLSIL.

This clonotype turned up a few times. CDR3 amino acids: CSVDRQSSPLHF. The CDR3 DNA reads TGCAGTGTTGACAGGCAATCTTCACCCCTCCACTTT. V usage is TRBV20-1 and J usage is TRBJ1-6; D may be TRBD1 (6 bases). Between the trimmed V and J ends, which lost 7 bases and 9 bases, there was a span of 13 bases. The length of the CDR3 is 12 residues. CDR1 is DFQATT and CDR2 is SNEGSKA in the germline V gene (reference sequence).

As DNA, the CDR3 is TGCAGTGCTAGCCAGGGTAGCTCCTACAATGAGCAGTTCTTC. Translation: CSASQGSSYNEQFF. V usage is TRBV20-1 and J usage is TRBJ2-1; D may be TRBD1 (5 bases). CDR1 is DFQATT, CDR2 SNEGSKA, per germline (reference sequence). The length of the CDR3 is 14 residues. The germline V and J ends were trimmed by 3 bases and 0 bases, with 9 bases remaining between them.

The table lists this clonotype with a few counts. The gene calls are TRBV4-1 and TRBJ2-7, with 11 nucleotides matching TRBD1. Germline V gene lookup returns CDR1 MGHRA and CDR2 YSYEKL. V trimming: 4 bases; J trimming: 3 bases; junction bases outside the gene matches: 5. The CDR3 covers 15 residues. CDR3 nucleotide sequence: TGCGCCAGCAGCCCAGGGGGACAGGGGGTCTACGAGCAGTACTTC. It specifies CASSPGGQGVYEQYF.

The sample holds many counts of this clonotype. The chain links TRBV6-5 to TRBJ2-5; the D gene is possibly TRBD1 (6 bases). V was trimmed by 4 bases and J by 5 bases, leaving 20 bases between them. Germline CDR1 and CDR2: MNHEY and SVGAGI. This CDR3 region has 16 residues. In nucleotides, the CDR3 is TGTGCCAGCAGTTCCCAACTTACAGGGTATGGGGAGACCCAGTACTTC. Its protein is CASSSQLTGYGETQYF.

This clonotype was seen a handful of times. V gene TRBV20-1 combines with J gene TRBJ1-4, with 8 positions matching TRBD1. The J segment lost 8 bases and the V segment lost 0 bases, leaving 5 bases of the junction unmatched. This CDR3 contains 14 residues. In germline, CDR1 is DFQATT, CDR2 SNEGSKA (reference sequence). The CDR3 nucleotides read TGCAGTGCTAGAGAGATGGACAGGGTCGAAAAACTGTTTTTT. Encoded protein: CSAREMDRVEKLFF.

This clonotype came up a few times. The chain carries TRBV4-1 and TRBJ2-7; D may be TRBD1 (5 bases). V shed 3 bases and J shed 3 bases, with 12 bases lying between them. This CDR3 is 14 amino acids long. Per the germline V gene, CDR1 is MGHRA and CDR2 is YSYEKL. The CDR3 region is CASSQDTFRYEQYF. The CDR3 nucleotides read TGCGCCAGCAGCCAGGACACCTTTCGCTACGAGCAGTACTTC.

In this sample, this clonotype turned up a few times. J is TRBJ2-3 and V is TRBV5-1; 8 bases line up with TRBD2. V lost 0 bases to trimming and J lost 5 bases; unmatched junction nucleotides: 2. This CDR3 has 14 amino acids. CDR1 is SGHRS and CDR2 is YFSETQ in the germline V gene. CDR3 residues: CASSLELAGDTQYF. The CDR3 DNA reads TGCGCCAGCAGCTTGGAGCTAGCGGGAGATACGCAGTATTTT.

This clonotype came up many times. V gene TRBV20-1 combines with J gene TRBJ2-5; D is unclear. Looked up from germline, CDR1 is DFQATT and CDR2 is SNEGSKA (reference sequence). CDR3 length: 13 residues. V was cut by 3 bases and J by 4 bases, with 12 bases left in between. The CDR3 region has the DNA TGCAGTGCTAGGGGTAGAGTTTTAGAGACCCAGTACTTC. Its translation: CSARGRVLETQYF.

This clonotype was recorded a few times. The DNA for the CDR3 is TGCGCCAGCAGCCGTTACGGACAGGTTAAAGGCGAAAAACTGTTTTTT. Protein: CASSRYGQVKGEKLFF. The chain has TRBV5-1 and TRBJ1-4; 7 bases fit TRBD1. The V segment lost 4 bases and the J segment 8 bases; nucleotides outside the gene matches: 14. The CDR3 is made up of 16 amino acids. Germline V gene sequence: CDR1 SGHRS, CDR2 YFSETQ.

This clonotype has ten or more counts. The junction shows a germline mismatch at one end, possibly a read error. V gene TRBV5-1 combines with J gene TRBJ2-7; maybe TRBD1 (7 bases). There are 14 residues in the CDR3. Germline CDR1 reads SGHRS; CDR2 reads YFSETQ. In DNA, the CDR3 is TGCGCCAGCAGTTTGGCGGGACAGACCTACGAGCAGTACTTC. Translation: CASSLAGQTYEQYF.

The table lists this clonotype with a few counts. V gene TRBV28 combines with J gene TRBJ1-1, with D possibly being TRBD1 (6 bases). V was clipped by 1 base and J by 5 bases, with 11 bases between them. Germline V CDR1 and CDR2: MDHEN, SYDVKM. CDR3 length: 14 residues. The CDR3 region has the DNA TGTGCCAGCAGTTTATTCTGGGGGCAGACTGAAGCTTTCTTT. This sequence encodes CASSLFWGQTEAFF.

The V and J genes are TRBV2 and TRBJ1-1; D is ambiguous. Trimming pared 8 bases from V and 1 base from J, leaving 11 bases between. CDR1 is SNHLY and CDR2 is FYNNEI in the germline V gene. The CDR3 length is 13 residues. The CDR3 sequence: CASRTNWNTEAFF. CDR3 bases: TGTGCCAGCCGTACGAACTGGAACACTGAAGCTTTCTTT.

V is TRBV27 and J is TRBJ1-4; D is unclear. Trimming removed 2 bases from V and 8 bases from J, with 15 bases in between. This CDR3 contains 15 residues. Germline V lookup: CDR1 MNHEY, CDR2 SMNVEV (reference sequence). CDR3 coding DNA: TGTGCCAGCAGTTTAGGACGGGCCGTGAAGGAAAAACTGTTTTTT. This codes for CASSLGRAVKEKLFF.

This clonotype was observed a few times. The gene calls are TRBV3-1 and TRBJ1-6; no clear D gene. This CDR3 is built from 15 residues. The V end was cut by 0 bases, the J end by 9 bases, with 12 bases between. Germline-derived CDR1 and CDR2 are LGHDT and YNNKEL (reference sequence). The CDR3 region has the DNA TGTGCCAGCAGCCAAGATTGGAGGGAAGGTTCACCCCTCCACTTT. It specifies CASSQDWREGSPLHF.

This chain joins TRBV4-1 and TRBJ1-2; 7 nucleotides agree with TRBD1. The germline CDR1 and CDR2 sequences are MGHRA and YSYEKL. There are 14 residues in the CDR3. Trimming cost V 3 bases and J 4 bases; bases outside gene matches: 5. CDR3 amino acids: CASSHTQGIYGYTF. The CDR3 bases are TGCGCCAGCAGCCACACACAGGGGATCTATGGCTACACCTTC.

This clonotype was observed a few times. The chain couples TRBV20-1 to TRBJ2-5, with TRBD1 matching 10 bases. This CDR3 is built from 16 residues. Germline CDR1 DFQATT, CDR2 SNEGSKA (reference sequence). Germline trimming cut 5 bases from V and 7 bases from J; bases unmatched to any gene: 16. The CDR3 DNA sequence: TGCAGTGCTGTTGACGCCGGGACAGGGGCTTCGGGGACCCAGTACTTC. It encodes CSAVDAGTGASGTQYF.

V usage is TRBV28 and J usage is TRBJ2-1, with 9 bases fitting TRBD2. The V segment lost 5 bases and the J segment 5 bases; nucleotides outside the gene matches: 7. CDR3 length: 15 residues. Germline V gene data show CDR1 as MDHEN and CDR2 as SYDVKM. CDR3 DNA sequence: TGTGCCAGCAGTAATAGCGGGGGTTCCCACAATGAGCAGTTCTTC. Protein: CASSNSGGSHNEQFF.

This clonotype was found a few times. The V and J genes are TRBV20-1 and TRBJ2-7; 9 bases are shared with TRBD2. The trim removed 4 bases at V and 0 bases at J, leaving 7 bases unmatched. Germline V gives CDR1 DFQATT, CDR2 SNEGSKA (reference sequence). The CDR3 totals 15 residues. CDR3: CSATIAGDISYEQYF. CDR3 sequence (DNA): TGCAGTGCTACCATAGCGGGGGACATCTCCTACGAGCAGTACTTC.

The J gene is TRBJ2-7, the V gene TRBV5-6, with unresolved D. This CDR3 has 14 residues. Germline CDR1 and CDR2: SGHDT and YYEEEE. The V gene lost 0 bases and the J gene lost 2 bases, with 9 bases spanning the gap. This CDR3 is CASSLGRNPYEQYF. CDR3 coding DNA: TGTGCCAGCAGCTTGGGACGGAACCCCTACGAGCAGTACTTC.

The chain recombines TRBV5-1 with TRBJ1-1, with 8 bases lining up with TRBD1. Germline lookup yields CDR1 SGHRS and CDR2 YFSETQ. The V gene end was trimmed by 3 bases and the J gene end by 0 bases; junction bases not matched to a gene: 13. The CDR3 totals 18 residues. DNA of the CDR3: TGCGCCAGCAGCTCAGAGCCGGGACAGGATTTTGTGAACACTGAAGCTTTCTTT. Protein product: CASSSEPGQDFVNTEAFF.